This TCR beta chain was sequenced for a study of T cells after yellow fever vaccination. Study findings and constraints: The secondary response was weaker but peaked faster, day 5 versus 15. Just a small share of clonotypes turned up in the CD4 compartment as well as the CD8 compartment.

Germline V lookup: CDR1 SGHTA, CDR2 FQGTGA. The CDR3 has 13 residues. The V and J ends lost 6 bases and 4 bases respectively, with 9 bases between them. TCRdb redid the calling of the 5' RACE reads with MiXCR, one entry per CDR3 protein. This table has roughly 500,000 distinct CDR3 sequences, around 21% appearing once. This clonotype has a handful of counts. What it binds is not known. This chain links TRBV7-3 with TRBJ2-2; no definite D call. The clonotype originates from a young man who received the YFV17D yellow fever vaccine. The material was PBMCs, obtained 15 days after the yellow fever booster vaccination. CDR3 in amino acids: CASRRPGTGELFF. The CDR3 region has the DNA TGTGCCAGCAGGCGTCCTGGCACCGGGGAGCTGTTTTTT.